The clone carrying this T cell receptor (beta chain) was seen at least ten times. Its specificity is unknown. Germline V gene sequence: CDR1 SEHNR, CDR2 FQNEAQ (reference sequence). There are 14 residues in the CDR3. Trimming removed 5 bases from V and 3 bases from J; junction bases left unmatched: 3. RNA transcripts served as template for amplifying TCR beta CDR3 sequences. The authors performed first-round RT-PCR with HTBI primers and then a second-round multiplex PCR. TCRdb re-called the multiplex PCR reads with MiXCR, one entry per CDR3 protein. The sample lists roughly 600,000 distinct CDR3 sequences, 35% to 45% occurring once. Participants with hyperthyroidism, aged 18 to 65, were newly diagnosed with under 2 months' duration. The data originate from a study of Graves' ophthalmopathy and Graves' hyperthyroidism. Study-level results: Researchers report that a 13-signature model separated ophthalmopathy from stable hyperthyroidism, posting about 88% sensitivity and approximately 81% specificity.

The sequenced sample was peripheral blood or thyroid tissue (not recorded which). The chain joins TRBV7-9 to TRBJ1-4; 7 bases fit TRBD1. The receptor comes from an adult man with Graves' hyperthyroidism. The CDR3 DNA reads as TGTGCCAGCAGCCCAACAGGGGCTAATGAAAAACTGTTTTTT. Its protein is CASSPTGANEKLFF.